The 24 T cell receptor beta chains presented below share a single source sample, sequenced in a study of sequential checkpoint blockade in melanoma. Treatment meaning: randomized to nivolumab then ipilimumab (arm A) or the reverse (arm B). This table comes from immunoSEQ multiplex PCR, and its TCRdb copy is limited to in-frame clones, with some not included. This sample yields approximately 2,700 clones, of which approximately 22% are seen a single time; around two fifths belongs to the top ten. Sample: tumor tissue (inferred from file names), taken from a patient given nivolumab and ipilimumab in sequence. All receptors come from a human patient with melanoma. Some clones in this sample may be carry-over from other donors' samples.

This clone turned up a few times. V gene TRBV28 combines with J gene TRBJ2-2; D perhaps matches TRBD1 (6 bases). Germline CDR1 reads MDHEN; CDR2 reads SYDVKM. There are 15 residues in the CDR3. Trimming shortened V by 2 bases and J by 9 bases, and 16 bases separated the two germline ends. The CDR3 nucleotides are TGTGCCAGCAGTTTAGGGGGCACCTCCCGACGGGAGCTGTTTTTT. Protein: CASSLGGTSRRELFF.

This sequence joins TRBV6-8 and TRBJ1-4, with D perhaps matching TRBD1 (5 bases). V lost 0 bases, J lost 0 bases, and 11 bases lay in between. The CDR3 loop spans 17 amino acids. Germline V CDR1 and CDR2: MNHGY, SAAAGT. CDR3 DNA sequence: TGTGCCAGCAGTTACTCCCTGGTAGGGGCAACTAATGAAAAACTGTTTTTT. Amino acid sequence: CASSYSLVGATNEKLFF.

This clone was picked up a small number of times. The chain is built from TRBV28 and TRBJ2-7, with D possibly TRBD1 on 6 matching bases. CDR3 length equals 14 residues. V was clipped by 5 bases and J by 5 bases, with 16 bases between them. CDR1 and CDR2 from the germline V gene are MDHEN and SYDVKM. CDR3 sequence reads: CASSPVQGKDEQYF. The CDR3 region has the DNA TGTGCCAGCAGTCCCGTACAGGGAAAGGACGAGCAGTACTTC. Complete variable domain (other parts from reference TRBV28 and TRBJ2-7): DVKVTQSSRYLVKRTGEKVFLECVQDMDHENMFWYRQDPGLGLRLIYFSYDVKMKEKGDIPEGYSVSREKKERFSLILESASTNQTSMYLCASSPVQGKDEQYFGPGTRLTVT.

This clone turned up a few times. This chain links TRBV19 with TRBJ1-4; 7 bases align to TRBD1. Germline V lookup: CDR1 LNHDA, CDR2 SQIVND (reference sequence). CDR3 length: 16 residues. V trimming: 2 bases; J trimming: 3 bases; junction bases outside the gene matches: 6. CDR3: CASSIRTGAANEKLFF. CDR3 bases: TGTGCCAGTAGTATAAGAACAGGGGCGGCTAATGAAAAACTGTTTTTT.

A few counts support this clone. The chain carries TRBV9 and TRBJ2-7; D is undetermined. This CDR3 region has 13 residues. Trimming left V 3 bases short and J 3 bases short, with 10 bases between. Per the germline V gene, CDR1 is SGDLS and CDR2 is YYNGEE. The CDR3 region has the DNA TGTGCCAGCAGCGCTGACGGATTCTACGAGCAGTACTTC. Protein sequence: CASSADGFYEQYF.

The CDR3 sequence is CASSPGAGNTGELFF. CDR3 sequence (DNA): TGTGCCAGCAGCCCTGGCGCGGGAAACACCGGGGAGCTGTTTTTT. The V call is TRBV11-3, the J call TRBJ2-2, with a tentative D call TRBD2 (6 bases). This CDR3 has 15 residues. The V end lost 5 bases, the J end lost 2 bases, and 12 bases lay between the germline ends. The V gene's germline CDR1 is SGHNT and CDR2 YENEEA.

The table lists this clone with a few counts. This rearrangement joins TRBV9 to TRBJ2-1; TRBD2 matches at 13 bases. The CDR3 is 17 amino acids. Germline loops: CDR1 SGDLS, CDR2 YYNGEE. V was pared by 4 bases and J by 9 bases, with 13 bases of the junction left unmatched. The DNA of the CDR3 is TGTGCCAGCAGCCCCATTCCCACTAGCGGGGGGGCCAGTGAGCAGTTCTTC. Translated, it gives CASSPIPTSGGASEQFF.

CDR3 in DNA: TGTGCCAGCAAAGGGGTAGGGGACACTGAAGCTTTCTTT. Translated: CASKGVGDTEAFF. The chain recombines TRBV28 with TRBJ1-1; tentative D call: TRBD1 (5 bases). In germline, CDR1 is MDHEN, CDR2 SYDVKM. The V and J ends lost 7 bases and 3 bases respectively, with 12 bases between them. The CDR3 sequence is 13 residues long.

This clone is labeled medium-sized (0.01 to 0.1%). The CDR3, as DNA: TGTGCCAGCTCACCCCTCCCGGACAGGGGCCACGAGCAGTACTTC. Translating it yields CASSPLPDRGHEQYF. This sequence joins TRBV18 and TRBJ2-7; 9 bases line up with TRBD1. From germline, CDR1 is KGHSH and CDR2 LQKENI. The CDR3 has 15 amino acids. Trimming cost V 3 bases and J 5 bases; bases outside gene matches: 8.

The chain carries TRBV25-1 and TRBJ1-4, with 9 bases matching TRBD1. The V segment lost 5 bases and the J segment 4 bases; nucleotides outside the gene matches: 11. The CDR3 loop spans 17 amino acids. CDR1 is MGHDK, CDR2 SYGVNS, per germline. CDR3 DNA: TGTGCCAGCAGTAAGTCCTCTCCGGGACAGGGTAATGAAAAACTGTTTTTT. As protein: CASSKSSPGQGNEKLFF.

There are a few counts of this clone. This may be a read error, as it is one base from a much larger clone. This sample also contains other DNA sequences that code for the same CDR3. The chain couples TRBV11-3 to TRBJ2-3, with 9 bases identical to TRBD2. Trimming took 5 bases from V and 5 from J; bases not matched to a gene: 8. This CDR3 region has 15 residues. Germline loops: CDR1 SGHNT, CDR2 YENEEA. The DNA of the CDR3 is TGTGCCAGCAGCCTTAGCGGGGGATCTGGAGATACGCAGTATTTT. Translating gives CASSLSGGSGDTQYF.

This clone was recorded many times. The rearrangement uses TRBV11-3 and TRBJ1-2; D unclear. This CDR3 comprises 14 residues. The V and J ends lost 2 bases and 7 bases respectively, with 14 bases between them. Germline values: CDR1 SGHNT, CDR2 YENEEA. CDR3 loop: CASSLKRVPTGYTF. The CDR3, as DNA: TGTGCCAGCAGCTTAAAAAGGGTTCCGACTGGCTACACCTTC. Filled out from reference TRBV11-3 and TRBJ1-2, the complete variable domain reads EAGVVQSPRYKIIEKKQPVAFWCNPISGHNTLYWYLQNLGQGPELLIRYENEEAVDDSQLPKDRFSAERLKGVDSTLKIQPAELGDSAVYLCASSLKRVPTGYTFGSGTRLTVV.

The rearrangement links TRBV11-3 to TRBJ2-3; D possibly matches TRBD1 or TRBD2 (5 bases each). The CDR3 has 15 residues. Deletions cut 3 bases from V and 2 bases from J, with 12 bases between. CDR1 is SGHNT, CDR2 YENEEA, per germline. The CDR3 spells CASSFGTLLTDTQYF. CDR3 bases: TGTGCCAGCAGCTTTGGGACGCTCCTCACAGATACGCAGTATTTT. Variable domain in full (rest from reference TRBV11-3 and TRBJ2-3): EAGVVQSPRYKIIEKKQPVAFWCNPISGHNTLYWYLQNLGQGPELLIRYENEEAVDDSQLPKDRFSAERLKGVDSTLKIQPAELGDSAVYLCASSFGTLLTDTQYFGPGTRLTVL.

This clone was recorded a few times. Here the CDR3 reads CATSREGAGGYEQYF. The CDR3 DNA reads TGTGCCACCAGCAGAGAGGGAGCGGGCGGCTACGAGCAGTACTTC. The chain joins TRBV15 to TRBJ2-7; tentative D call: TRBD2 (6 bases). This CDR3 comprises 15 residues. The V and J ends lost 0 bases and 3 bases respectively, with 12 bases between them. CDR1 and CDR2 (germline): LNHNV, YYDKDF (reference sequence).

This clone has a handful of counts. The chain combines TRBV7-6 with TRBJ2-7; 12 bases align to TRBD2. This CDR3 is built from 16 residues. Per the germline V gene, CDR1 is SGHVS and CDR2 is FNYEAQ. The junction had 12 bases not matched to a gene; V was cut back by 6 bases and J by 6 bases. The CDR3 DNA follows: TGTGCCAGCAGTTTGACTAGCGGGGGTTCACAAGGCGAGCAGTACTTC. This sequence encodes CASSLTSGGSQGEQYF.

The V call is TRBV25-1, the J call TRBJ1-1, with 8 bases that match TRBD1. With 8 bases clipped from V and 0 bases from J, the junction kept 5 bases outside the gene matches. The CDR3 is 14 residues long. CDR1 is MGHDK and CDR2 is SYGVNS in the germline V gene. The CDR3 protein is CASSDRGMNTEAFF. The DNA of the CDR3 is TGTGCCAGCTCCGACAGGGGTATGAACACTGAAGCTTTCTTT.

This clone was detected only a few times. In nucleotides, the CDR3 is TGCGCCAGCAGCTTGTTTGGGGCCAACGTCCTGACTTTC. This gives the protein CASSLFGANVLTF. The chain has TRBV23-1 and TRBJ2-6; D is ambiguous. TRBV23-1 belongs to the ORF category, with a function that is uncertain. CDR3 size: 13 residues. V dropped 6 bases and J dropped 3 bases, with 6 bases sitting between them.

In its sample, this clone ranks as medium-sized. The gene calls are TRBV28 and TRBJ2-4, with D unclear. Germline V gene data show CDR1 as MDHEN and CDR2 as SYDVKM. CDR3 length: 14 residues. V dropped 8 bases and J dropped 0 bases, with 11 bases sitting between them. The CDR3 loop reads CASEPLLAKNIQYF. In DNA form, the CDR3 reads TGTGCCAGCGAACCCTTACTAGCCAAAAACATTCAGTACTTC. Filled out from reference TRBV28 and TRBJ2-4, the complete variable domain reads DVKVTQSSRYLVKRTGEKVFLECVQDMDHENMFWYRQDPGLGLRLIYFSYDVKMKEKGDIPEGYSVSREKKERFSLILESASTNQTSMYLCASEPLLAKNIQYFGAGTRLSVL.

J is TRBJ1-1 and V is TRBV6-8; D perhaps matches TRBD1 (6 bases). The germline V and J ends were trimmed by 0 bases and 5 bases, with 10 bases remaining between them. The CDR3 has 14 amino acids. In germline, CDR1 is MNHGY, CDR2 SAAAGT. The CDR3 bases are TGTGCCAGCAGTTACTCGGGGCAGGGGACTGAAGCTTTCTTT. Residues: CASSYSGQGTEAFF.

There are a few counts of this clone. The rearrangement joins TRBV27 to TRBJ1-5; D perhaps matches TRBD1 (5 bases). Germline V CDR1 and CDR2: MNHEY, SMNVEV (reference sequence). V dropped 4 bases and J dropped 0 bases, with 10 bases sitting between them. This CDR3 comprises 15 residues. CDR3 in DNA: TGTGCCAGCAGTTCCGGGACTGATAGCAATCAGCCCCAGCATTTT. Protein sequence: CASSSGTDSNQPQHF.

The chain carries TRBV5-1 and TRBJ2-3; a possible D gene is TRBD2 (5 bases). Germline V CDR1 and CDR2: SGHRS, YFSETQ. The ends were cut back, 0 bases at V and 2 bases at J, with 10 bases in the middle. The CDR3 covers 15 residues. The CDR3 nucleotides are TGCGCCAGCAGCTTGGGAGGGTATGTCACAGATACGCAGTATTTT. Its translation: CASSLGGYVTDTQYF.

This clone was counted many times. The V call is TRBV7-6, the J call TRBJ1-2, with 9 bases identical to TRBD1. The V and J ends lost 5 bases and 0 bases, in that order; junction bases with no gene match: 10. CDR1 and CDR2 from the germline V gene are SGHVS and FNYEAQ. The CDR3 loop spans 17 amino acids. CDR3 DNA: TGTGCCAGCAGCCACGGACAGGGGATAGTAGCTAACTATGGCTACACCTTC. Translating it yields CASSHGQGIVANYGYTF.

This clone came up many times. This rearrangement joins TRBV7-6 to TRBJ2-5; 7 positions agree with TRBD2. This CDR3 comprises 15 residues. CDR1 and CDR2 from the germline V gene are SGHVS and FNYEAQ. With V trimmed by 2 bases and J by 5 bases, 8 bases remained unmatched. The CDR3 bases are TGTGCCAGCAGCTTAATGGGCGGGGGATGGGAGACCCAGTACTTC. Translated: CASSLMGGGWETQYF.

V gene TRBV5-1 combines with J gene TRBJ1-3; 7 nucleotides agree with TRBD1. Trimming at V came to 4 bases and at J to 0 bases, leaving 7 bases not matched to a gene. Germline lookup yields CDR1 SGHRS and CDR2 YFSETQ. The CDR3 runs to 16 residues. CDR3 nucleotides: TGCGCCAGCAGCACCAGGGGGGGAAGCTCTGGAAACACCATATATTTT. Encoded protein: CASSTRGGSSGNTIYF.